The clone carrying this T cell receptor beta chain was seen repeatedly, ten times or more. Its antigen is not identified. The iRepertoire nested amplicon-rescue multiplex PCR amplified TCR alpha and beta CDR3s from RNA. Input was roughly 85-400 ng of tissue mRNA or PBMC total RNA. TCRdb used MiXCR to reprocess the multiplex PCR reads, holding one entry per CDR3 protein. The table lists more than 90,000 distinct CDR3 sequences, 35% to 45% of them singletons. This sample was taken from a study of glioma-infiltrating T cells. The study, taken as a whole, reports: Non-neoplastic patients had below-expected tissue-blood divergence, while all gliomas exceeded expectation. Very few CDR3 sequences were shared between tissue and blood.

Per the germline V gene, CDR1 is GTSNPN and CDR2 is SVGIG (reference sequence). The CDR3 consists of 13 residues. Trimming took off 1 base at V and 3 bases at J, with 7 bases between the two ends. Sequencing was carried out using glioma tissue, nonneoplastic brain tissue, or PBMCs (not recorded which). The sequence derives from a human donor with low-grade glioma or glioblastoma, undergoing nonglioma brain surgery, or in good health (not recorded which). The rearrangement joins TRBV30 to TRBJ2-1; maybe TRBD2 (6 bases). DNA of the CDR3: TGTGCCTGGAGTGGGACTAACTACAATGAGCAGTTCTTC. Its translation: CAWSGTNYNEQFF.